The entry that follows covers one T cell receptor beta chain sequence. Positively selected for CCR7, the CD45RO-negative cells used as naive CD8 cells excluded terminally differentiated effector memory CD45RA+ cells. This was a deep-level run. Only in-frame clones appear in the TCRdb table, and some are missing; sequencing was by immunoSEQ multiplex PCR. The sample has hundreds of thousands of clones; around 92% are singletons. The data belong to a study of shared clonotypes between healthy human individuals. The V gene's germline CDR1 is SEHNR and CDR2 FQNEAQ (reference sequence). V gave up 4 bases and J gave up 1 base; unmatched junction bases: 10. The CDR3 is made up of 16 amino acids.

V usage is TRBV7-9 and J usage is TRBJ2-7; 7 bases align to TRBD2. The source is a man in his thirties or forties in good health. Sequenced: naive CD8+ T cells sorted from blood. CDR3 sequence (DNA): TGTGCCAGCAGCTCCCCCATTGGTAGCGGGTCCTACGAGCAGTACTTC. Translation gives CASSSPIGSGSYEQYF.